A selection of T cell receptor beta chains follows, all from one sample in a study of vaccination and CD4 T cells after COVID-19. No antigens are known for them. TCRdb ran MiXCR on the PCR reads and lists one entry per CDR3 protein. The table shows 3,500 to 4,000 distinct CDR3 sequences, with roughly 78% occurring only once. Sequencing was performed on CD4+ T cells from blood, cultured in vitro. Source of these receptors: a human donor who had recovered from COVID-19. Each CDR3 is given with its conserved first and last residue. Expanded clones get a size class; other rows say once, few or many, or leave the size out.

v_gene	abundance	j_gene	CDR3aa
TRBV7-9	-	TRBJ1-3	CASLTSDSGNTIYF
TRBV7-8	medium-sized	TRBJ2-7	CASSMTDSYEQYF
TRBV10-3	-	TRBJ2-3	CAISASGSGSTQYF
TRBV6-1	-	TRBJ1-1	CASLTGKGETEAFF
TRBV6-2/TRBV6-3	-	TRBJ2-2	CASINLIQGVRGELFF
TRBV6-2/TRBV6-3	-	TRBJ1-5	CASNDSNQPQHF
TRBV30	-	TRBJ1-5	CAWSGGFSNQPQHF
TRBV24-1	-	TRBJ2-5	CATSDPPIAGGEETQYF
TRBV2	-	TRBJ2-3	CASSDEADTQYF
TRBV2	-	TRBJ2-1	CATSAGGGNEQFF